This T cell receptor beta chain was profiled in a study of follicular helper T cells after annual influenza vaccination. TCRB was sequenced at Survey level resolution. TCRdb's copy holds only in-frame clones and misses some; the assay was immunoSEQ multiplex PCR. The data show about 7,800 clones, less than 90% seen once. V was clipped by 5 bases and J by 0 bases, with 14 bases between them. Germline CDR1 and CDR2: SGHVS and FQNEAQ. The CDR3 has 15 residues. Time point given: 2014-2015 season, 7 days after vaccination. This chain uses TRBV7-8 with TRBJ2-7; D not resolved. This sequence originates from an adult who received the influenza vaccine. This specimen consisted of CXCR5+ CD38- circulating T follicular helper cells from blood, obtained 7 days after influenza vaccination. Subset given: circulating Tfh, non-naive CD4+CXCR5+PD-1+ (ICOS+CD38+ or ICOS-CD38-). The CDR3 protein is CASSPLGRNSYEQYF. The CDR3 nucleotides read TGTGCCAGCAGCCCGCTTGGGCGGAACTCCTACGAGCAGTACTTC.